These 12 T cell receptor beta chains were all obtained from the same sample, sequenced in a study of tissue T cells after allogeneic stem cell transplantation. Data came from immunoSEQ multiplex PCR; TCRdb stores just in-frame clones and leaves some out. There are under 5,000 clones in the sample; 66% occur only once, and 6.9% lies in the top ten. The specimen was left colon tissue, collected at autopsy. These receptors were taken from an older male donor with lung cancer.

The V call is TRBV5-1, the J call TRBJ2-7, with a possible D match to TRBD2 (6 bases). Germline lookup yields CDR1 SGHRS and CDR2 YFSETQ. The V end lost 0 bases, the J end lost 3 bases, and 10 bases lay between the germline ends. This CDR3 is 14 amino acids long. CDR3 in amino acids: CASSLEGLRYEQYF. The CDR3 DNA reads TGCGCCAGCAGCTTGGAGGGACTGCGCTACGAGCAGTACTTC.

V gene TRBV11-2 combines with J gene TRBJ1-2; the D gene is possibly TRBD1 (5 bases). V shed 6 bases and J shed 3 bases, with 20 bases lying between them. CDR3 length: 16 amino acids. Germline CDR1 and CDR2: SGHAT and FQNNGV. CDR3: CASSGPGLLPYYGYTF. For the CDR3, the DNA is TGTGCCAGCAGTGGACCGGGACTTTTACCCTACTATGGCTACACCTTC.

This chain joins TRBV5-1 and TRBJ1-4; D uncertain. This CDR3 spans 16 amino acids. Germline lookup yields CDR1 SGHRS and CDR2 YFSETQ. Trimming took off 0 bases at V and 1 base at J, with 10 bases between the two ends. As DNA, the CDR3 is TGCGCCAGCAGCTTGGCCGCCGGGTTAACTAATGAAAAACTGTTTTTT. This encodes CASSLAAGLTNEKLFF. The whole variable domain, filled in from reference TRBV5-1 and TRBJ1-4, reads KAGVTQTPRYLIKTRGQQVTLSCSPISGHRSVSWYQQTPGQGLQFLFEYFSETQRNKGNFPGRFSGRQFSNSRSEMNVSTLELGDSALYLCASSLAAGLTNEKLFFGSGTQLSVL.

This clone has more than one count but fewer than ten. This sample includes further DNA sequences coding for the same CDR3. The CDR3 DNA reads as TGCAGCGTTGAAGGACAGCTCAATGAGCAGTTCTTC. It is translated as CSVEGQLNEQFF. The rearrangement links TRBV29-1 to TRBJ2-1, with D possibly matching TRBD1 (5 bases). V lost 1 base to trimming and J lost 6 bases, with 7 bases between them. The germline gives CDR1 SQVTM, CDR2 ANQGSEA. The CDR3 contains 12 residues.

V gene TRBV29-1 combines with J gene TRBJ1-3, with a weak D call TRBD1 (5 bases). This CDR3 is built from 15 residues. Germline V gene data show CDR1 as SQVTM and CDR2 as ANQGSEA. V lost 2 bases to trimming and J lost 4 bases, with 15 bases between them. The CDR3 reads CSVEPPGTPGNTIYF. CDR3 sequence (DNA): TGCAGCGTTGAACCTCCCGGGACTCCGGGAAACACCATATATTTT.

The J gene is TRBJ2-5, the V gene TRBV28; TRBD2 is a possible D gene (6 bases). The germline V gene has CDR1 MDHEN and CDR2 SYDVKM. The ends were cut back, 7 bases at V and 4 bases at J, with 16 bases in the middle. This CDR3 has 14 amino acids. The CDR3 nucleotides read TGTGCCAGCACCCCCACCGGGAGCCGAGAGACCCAGTACTTC. Translated: CASTPTGSRETQYF.

The V and J genes are TRBV9 and TRBJ2-5, with a possible D match to TRBD1 (6 bases). The CDR3 totals 13 residues. CDR1 SGDLS and CDR2 YYNGEE come from the germline V gene. V lost 3 bases to trimming and J lost 5 bases, with 11 bases between them. CDR3 bases: TGTGCCAGCAGCGAGGGGGTTCGGGAGACCCAGTACTTC. It is translated as CASSEGVRETQYF.

In nucleotides, the CDR3 is TGTGCCAGCAGACTCAGGGGGGGGAACCAGTACGAGCAGTACTTC. Translation: CASRLRGGNQYEQYF. The chain uses TRBV6-5 and TRBJ2-7; D is possibly TRBD1 or TRBD2 (7 bases each). Germline CDR1 reads MNHEY; CDR2 reads SVGAGI. CDR3 size: 15 residues. V lost 6 bases, J lost 4 bases, and 19 bases lay in between.

The chain employs TRBV29-1 and TRBJ1-2, with D uncertain. The length of the CDR3 is 12 residues. CDR1 SQVTM and CDR2 ANQGSEA come from the germline V gene. Trimming cost V 4 bases and J 0 bases, with 6 bases left between them. The CDR3 loop reads CSVVYPNYGYTF. The CDR3 DNA reads TGCAGCGTTGTTTACCCTAACTATGGCTACACCTTC. Full variable domain (missing parts from reference TRBV29-1 and TRBJ1-2): SAVISQKPSRDICQRGTSLTIQCQVDSQVTMMFWYRQQPGQSLTLIATANQGSEATYESGFVIDKFPISRPNLTFSTLTVSNMSPEDSSIYLCSVVYPNYGYTFGSGTRLTVV.

The chain combines TRBV13 with TRBJ2-7; the match to TRBD2 covers 15 bases. The CDR3 has 17 residues. Germline values: CDR1 PRHDT, CDR2 FYEKMQ (reference sequence). V was pared by 6 bases and J by 3 bases, with 9 bases of the junction left unmatched. The chain's CDR3 is CASRDLGTSGGSYEQYF. The CDR3 bases are TGTGCCAGCAGAGACCTCGGGACTAGCGGGGGGAGCTACGAGCAGTACTTC.

In its sample, this clone was seen once. This chain links TRBV7-8 with TRBJ2-7; tentatively, D is TRBD1 (6 bases). The CDR3 has 15 amino acids. The germline V and J ends were trimmed by 4 bases and 5 bases, with 18 bases remaining between them. Germline-derived CDR1 and CDR2 are SGHVS and FQNEAQ. CDR3 loop: CASSYNLDSRNEQYF. CDR3 bases: TGTGCCAGCAGCTATAACTTGGACAGCCGGAACGAGCAGTACTTC.

The chain links TRBV4-3 to TRBJ1-5; maybe TRBD1 (5 bases). This CDR3 region has 16 residues. The V end lost 0 bases, the J end lost 6 bases, and 15 bases lay between the germline ends. Germline CDR1 reads LGHNA; CDR2 reads YSLEER. The CDR3 nucleotides are TGCGCCAGCAGCCAAGATTGGCAGGGCCGGCTTCAGCCCCAGCATTTT. Translating it yields CASSQDWQGRLQPQHF.